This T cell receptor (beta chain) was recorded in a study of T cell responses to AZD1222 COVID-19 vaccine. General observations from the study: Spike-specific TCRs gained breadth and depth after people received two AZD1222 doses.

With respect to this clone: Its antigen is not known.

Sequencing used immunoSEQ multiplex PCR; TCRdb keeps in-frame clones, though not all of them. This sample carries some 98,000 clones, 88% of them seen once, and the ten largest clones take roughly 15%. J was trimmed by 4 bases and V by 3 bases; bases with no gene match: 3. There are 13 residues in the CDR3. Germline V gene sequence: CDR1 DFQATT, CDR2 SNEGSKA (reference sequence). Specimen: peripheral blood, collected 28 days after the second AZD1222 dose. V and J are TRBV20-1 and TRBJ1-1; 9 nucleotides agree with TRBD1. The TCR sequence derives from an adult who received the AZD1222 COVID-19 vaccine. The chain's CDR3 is CSASGDRVTEAFF. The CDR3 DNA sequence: TGCAGTGCTAGTGGGGACAGGGTCACTGAAGCTTTCTTT.